These 3 T cell receptor beta chains were all obtained from the same sample, sequenced in a study of tumor and adjacent non-tumor tissue in lung cancer. The library came from three nested PCR rounds adapted from ARM-PCR protocols. TCRdb itself ran the multiplex PCR reads through MiXCR, one entry per CDR3 protein. The sample includes about 200,000 distinct CDR3 sequences, 60% to 85% of them seen just once. RNA was extracted from bulk tissue without any cell sorting. The sample taken for sequencing was lung tumor tissue. The origin of the receptors is a man between 60 and 70 years old with non-small cell lung cancer.

Comment on this clonotype: Since no conserved phenylalanine or tryptophan closes the CDR3, a read error is the likely cause. The chain combines TRBV11-1 with TRBJ2-1, with TRBD2 matching 10 bases. TRBJ2-7 matches the DNA end more closely, so the J call is doubtful. Germline-derived CDR1 and CDR2 are SGHAT and FQDESV (reference sequence). The CDR3 has 17 residues. Written as DNA, the CDR3 is TGTGCTAACAGCTTATCTCGGCTAGCGGGAGTCAACAATGAGCAGTACTTA. Amino acid sequence: CANSLSRLAGVNNEQYL.

As regards this clonotype: This could be a read error, since a much larger clone is one nucleotide away. The chain joins TRBV4-2 to TRBJ2-5; D may be TRBD1 or TRBD2 (6 bases each). The CDR3 consists of 14 residues. CDR1 is LGHNA and CDR2 is YNFKEQ in the germline V gene. This CDR3 is CDSSQDRGPETQYF. CDR3 nucleotide sequence: TGTGACAGCAGCCAAGATCGGGGGCCGGAGACCCAGTACTTC.

This clonotype was seen once. The CDR3 end shows no conserved phenylalanine or tryptophan, and so a read error is likely. The chain has TRBV4-2 and TRBJ2-1; 7 bases fit TRBD2. CDR1 LGHNA and CDR2 YNFKEQ come from the germline V gene. The CDR3 totals 16 residues. Germline trimming cut 0 bases from V and 6 bases from J; bases unmatched to any gene: 8. CDR3 bases: TGTGCCAGCAGCCAAGAGTTTGTAACGGGGGGCAATGAGCAGTTCCTC. It yields the protein CASSQEFVTGGNEQFL.